The 21 T cell receptor beta chains presented below share a single source sample, sequenced in a study of blood T cells in healthy people across ages. Then a second PCR, running about 6 to 11 cycles, was carried out with a sample-barcoded 5' primer and a J-beta primer mix. TCRdb reprocessed the 5' RACE reads with MiXCR, giving one entry per CDR3 protein. In the table there are more than 800,000 distinct CDR3 sequences, around 43% of which are singletons. The sample comprised blood. These receptors originate from a woman in her fifties or sixties in good health.

The chain couples TRBV5-6 to TRBJ2-7; no clear D gene. This CDR3 contains 15 residues. CDR1 is SGHDT and CDR2 is YYEEEE in the germline V gene. The ends were cut back, 3 bases at V and 0 bases at J, with 13 bases in the middle. CDR3 protein: CASSSSKRLSYEQYF. CDR3 in DNA: TGTGCCAGCAGCTCCTCCAAGCGCCTCTCCTACGAGCAGTACTTC.

The V and J genes are TRBV13 and TRBJ2-7; TRBD2 agrees at 13 bases. Germline V lookup: CDR1 PRHDT, CDR2 FYEKMQ (reference sequence). The CDR3 sequence is 16 residues long. J was trimmed by 5 bases and V by 0 bases; bases with no gene match: 4. The CDR3 is CASSLGPGLAGDEQYF. In DNA form, the CDR3 reads TGTGCCAGCAGCTTAGGCCCTGGACTAGCGGGAGACGAGCAGTACTTC.

This clonotype came up a few times. The V gene is TRBV6-6, the J gene TRBJ2-7; 10 bases line up with TRBD2. Germline CDR1 and CDR2: MNHNY and SVGAGI (reference sequence). This CDR3 is built from 17 residues. V shed 2 bases and J 6 bases; nucleotides not matched to a gene: 13. The CDR3 bases are TGTGCCAGCAGTTACGGTCCAGCGGGAGGGCTCTCTTCCGAGCAGTACTTC. It is translated as CASSYGPAGGLSSEQYF.

The chain joins TRBV9 to TRBJ1-2; D is uncertain. The germline gives CDR1 SGDLS, CDR2 YYNGEE. V was trimmed by 4 bases and J by 4 bases, leaving 17 bases between them. The CDR3 has 15 amino acids. CDR3 residues: CASSNQRGWIYGYTF. The CDR3, as DNA: TGTGCCAGCAGCAATCAACGGGGATGGATCTATGGCTACACCTTC.

CDR3 residues: CASNVQGTHGYTF. The CDR3 DNA is TGTGCCAGCAATGTACAGGGGACCCATGGCTACACCTTC. This chain uses TRBV28 with TRBJ1-2, with 7 bases that match TRBD1. CDR1 is MDHEN, CDR2 SYDVKM, per germline. The CDR3 has 13 residues. V gave up 7 bases and J gave up 6 bases; unmatched junction bases: 8.

V and J are TRBV7-9 and TRBJ2-1; 13 bases fit TRBD2. CDR3 length equals 13 residues. Per germline, CDR1 SEHNR and CDR2 FQNEAQ (reference sequence). V gave up 5 bases and J gave up 11 bases; unmatched junction bases: 3. Here the CDR3 DNA reads TGTGCCAGCAGCCTGGGGACTAGCGGGAAGCAGTTCTTC. Its protein product is CASSLGTSGKQFF.

The V call is TRBV11-2, the J call TRBJ2-6; a possible D gene is TRBD2 (6 bases). V shed 5 bases and J shed 6 bases, with 26 bases lying between them. Germline V gene sequence: CDR1 SGHAT, CDR2 FQNNGV. This CDR3 spans 19 amino acids. This CDR3 is CASSLRSVSEGLEANVLTF. The CDR3 DNA sequence: TGTGCCAGCAGCCTAAGGTCTGTGTCGGAGGGATTAGAGGCCAACGTCCTGACTTTC.

The sample holds many counts of this clonotype. The rearrangement links TRBV3-1 to TRBJ2-5; weak D call: TRBD2 (6 bases). This CDR3 contains 16 residues. Germline CDR1 LGHDT, CDR2 YNNKEL (reference sequence). Deletions cut 1 base from V and 2 bases from J, with 14 bases between. As DNA, the CDR3 is TGTGCCAGCAGCCAAGTATCGGGAGTAGTTCAAGAGACCCAGTACTTC. This gives the protein CASSQVSGVVQETQYF.

This clonotype was observed a handful of times. The V and J genes are TRBV25-1 and TRBJ1-4; 7 bases align to TRBD1. Per germline, CDR1 MGHDK and CDR2 SYGVNS. V lost 5 bases to trimming and J lost 10 bases; unmatched junction nucleotides: 10. The CDR3 has 14 amino acids. CDR3 amino acids: CASSQTGRYGKLFF. DNA of the CDR3: TGTGCCAGCAGTCAGACAGGGCGGTATGGAAAACTGTTTTTT.

The gene calls are TRBV27 and TRBJ1-5; the match to TRBD1 covers 8 bases. The CDR3 covers 17 residues. Per germline, CDR1 MNHEY and CDR2 SMNVEV (reference sequence). With V trimmed by 7 bases and J by 1 base, 12 bases remained unmatched. This CDR3 is CASKLRGQGDSNQPQHF. CDR3 in DNA: TGTGCCAGCAAGTTGCGTGGACAGGGAGACAGCAATCAGCCCCAGCATTTT.

This clonotype was seen more than once but under ten times. This chain uses TRBV18 with TRBJ2-3, with D perhaps TRBD2 (6 bases). Trimming left V 3 bases short and J 4 bases short, with 11 bases between. The CDR3 has 14 amino acids. Germline V gene lookup returns CDR1 KGHSH and CDR2 LQKENI. CDR3 amino acids: CASSPRGTPDTQYF. CDR3 bases: TGTGCCAGCTCACCCCGGGGGACCCCAGATACGCAGTATTTT. Full variable domain (outside the CDR3, taken from reference TRBV18 and TRBJ2-3): NAGVMQNPRHLVRRRGQEARLRCSPMKGHSHVYWYRQLPEEGLKFMVYLQKENIIDESGMPKERFSAEFPKEGPSILRIQQVVRGDSAAYFCASSPRGTPDTQYFGPGTRLTVL.

CDR3 sequence reads: CASSGTGHRDEQYF. CDR3 bases: TGTGCCAGCAGCGGGACAGGCCACCGGGACGAGCAGTACTTC. The chain employs TRBV9 and TRBJ2-7; 7 bases are a match to TRBD1. CDR3 size: 14 residues. J was trimmed by 5 bases and V by 3 bases; bases with no gene match: 8. The V gene's germline CDR1 is SGDLS and CDR2 YYNGEE. Full variable domain (outside the CDR3, taken from reference TRBV9 and TRBJ2-7): DSGVTQTPKHLITATGQRVTLRCSPRSGDLSVYWYQQSLDQGLQFLIQYYNGEERAKGNILERFSAQQFPDLHSELNLSSLELGDSALYFCASSGTGHRDEQYFGPGTRLTVT.

The rearrangement uses TRBV5-1 and TRBJ2-5; the match to TRBD2 covers 12 bases. The V segment lost 4 bases and the J segment 1 base; nucleotides outside the gene matches: 8. CDR1 is SGHRS, CDR2 YFSETQ, per germline. The CDR3 consists of 17 residues. Here the CDR3 reads CASSTTGTSGPQETQYF. For the CDR3, the DNA is TGCGCCAGCAGCACCACCGGGACTAGCGGGCCCCAAGAGACCCAGTACTTC.

V usage is TRBV2 and J usage is TRBJ2-1; 7 bases map to TRBD2. V lost 10 bases to trimming and J lost 8 bases; unmatched junction nucleotides: 5. Germline CDR1 and CDR2: SNHLY and FYNNEI. This CDR3 has 11 residues. CDR3 protein: CATLLAYEQFF. As DNA, the CDR3 is TGTGCCACCTTACTAGCGTATGAGCAGTTCTTC.

This clonotype occurred once. V gene TRBV6-6 combines with J gene TRBJ2-7; D call uncertain. V was clipped by 4 bases and J by 7 bases, with 11 bases between them. Germline V gives CDR1 MNHNY, CDR2 SVGAGI (reference sequence). The CDR3 totals 12 residues. Written as DNA, the CDR3 is TGTGCCAGCAGTTCCGACGACAATGAGCAGTACTTC. It encodes CASSSDDNEQYF.

This clonotype came up a few times. This chain joins TRBV11-1 and TRBJ2-1, with TRBD2 identical over 9 bases. Germline V gene sequence: CDR1 SGHAT, CDR2 FQDESV (reference sequence). This CDR3 comprises 14 residues. The J segment lost 8 bases and the V segment lost 5 bases, leaving 7 bases of the junction unmatched. CDR3 DNA sequence: TGTGCCAGCAGCCGGGGCGGGAGGGCCCATGAGCAGTTCTTC. It is translated as CASSRGGRAHEQFF.

The gene calls are TRBV12-3 or TRBV12-4 and TRBJ1-2; TRBD1 is a possible D gene (5 bases). The CDR3 has 12 amino acids. V was trimmed by 3 bases and J by 8 bases, leaving 10 bases between them. The CDR3 reads CASSLPGTGYTF. The CDR3 DNA is TGTGCCAGCAGTTTGCCAGGGACCGGCTACACCTTC.

This clonotype was recorded a few times. This chain links TRBV6-1 with TRBJ1-2; TRBD1 might be the D (5 bases). The V end was cut by 5 bases, the J end by 0 bases, with 10 bases between. The CDR3 is 14 residues long. Germline V gene data show CDR1 as MNHNS and CDR2 as SASEGT. The CDR3 DNA is TGTGCCAGCAGTCAGGGACCGACTAACTATGGCTACACCTTC. It is translated as CASSQGPTNYGYTF.

About this clonotype itself: One end of the junction fails to match germline, which may point to a read error. V usage is TRBV25-1 and J usage is TRBJ2-7; TRBD1 aligns across 9 bases. CDR3 length: 19 residues. Germline CDR1 and CDR2: MGHDK and SYGVNS. The CDR3 coding sequence is TGTGTCAGCAGTGAAATAGGGGGAGGGGACAGGGAACTCTACAATGAGCAGTACTTC. It translates to CVSSEIGGGDRELYNEQYF.

This clonotype was found once. This rearrangement joins TRBV20-1 to TRBJ2-7; 10 nucleotides line up with TRBD2. The germline V gene encodes CDR1 DFQATT and CDR2 SNEGSKA (reference sequence). This CDR3 contains 15 residues. The V segment lost 1 base and the J segment 6 bases; nucleotides outside the gene matches: 9. The CDR3: CSARGPSKREGEQYF. CDR3 nucleotide sequence: TGCAGTGCTAGAGGCCCATCGAAGCGGGAGGGCGAGCAGTACTTC.

This chain uses TRBV7-9 with TRBJ2-1; the D gene is possibly TRBD1 (5 bases). The CDR3 extends over 15 amino acids. Germline values: CDR1 SEHNR, CDR2 FQNEAQ (reference sequence). The V end was cut by 0 bases, the J end by 4 bases, with 10 bases between. The CDR3 loop is CASSLARVRYNEQFF. In nucleotides, the CDR3 is TGTGCCAGCAGCTTAGCCAGGGTGAGGTACAATGAGCAGTTCTTC.